The entry below describes one TCR beta chain. It lacks a known antigen. The sample holds no much larger clone one base away, and base qualities are not on file. The immunoSEQ Assay, a bias-controlled multiplex PCR, was used to amplify TCRbeta CDR3 regions from genomic DNA. As for the authors' bioinformatics: The number of nucleated cells in each sample was estimated by amplification of reference gene primers within the assay. Sequence reads were collapsed and filtered to measure the absolute abundance of every unique TCRbeta CDR3 rearrangement. For each sample, productive Simpson clonality was calculated by taking the square root of Simpson's diversity index across productive rearrangements. TCRdb holds this immuneACCESS table with in-frame rearrangements only. Some clones are missing; in checked studies, unresolved V genes explain under half, and the rest has no known cause. V and J calls and clone size are those listed in that table; D and trimming were worked out from the DNA. In all, the sample holds about 250,000 clones, and nearly 90% of those were seen once. The biggest ten clones account for around 3% of the sample.

CDR3 length: 13 amino acids, cysteine to phenylalanine. The entry retains the CDR3 DNA only, 39 bases that are in frame from base 1. Taken from the germline V gene, the CDR1 and CDR2 loops are SNHLY and FYNNEI. V is trimmed back by 5 bases and J by 5 bases, and the junction contains 2 bases that no gene match accounts for. The sample originates from a study of blood T cell repertoires in COVID-19 (dated by TCRdb to 2019 to 2021). Regarding the complete study: Samples from collaborators originated in the United States, Italy and Spain and spanned both the acute and convalescent phases of COVID-19. Where available, HLA class I and class II types were obtained from metadata supplied by the sample provider rather than from assay-based typing. Deeply sampled blood TCRbeta repertoires from subjects exposed to, actively infected with, or recovered from COVID-19 were included in the dataset. The prospective study material was composed of cDNA or gDNA derived from T cells, B-cell-depleted T cells, or PBMCs. A de-identified subject ID, COVID-19 status, age in years and sex were almost always included in the sample metadata. The repertoires were released in a freely available public database intended as a resource for research on the immune response to SARS-CoV-2. Samples came from the ongoing ImmuneRACE study (first 160 participants) plus 1,254 subjects from 6 global collaborators. The research as a whole found: Clinical and demographic metadata were provided uncurated, with the amount varying by source and participant.

Each collaborating institution followed its own protocols to collect whole blood in K2EDTA tubes. Collaborator samples were shipped for TCRbeta analysis as frozen whole blood, isolated PBMCs, or DNA extracted from either sample type. This TCR came from a man in his late teens or twenties with active or convalescent COVID-19. Source material: peripheral blood. The chain uses TRBV2 and TRBJ1-4, and 7 junction bases match TRBD1. This receptor carries the CDR3 CASSQDRNEKLFF. The nucleotide sequence is given as TGTGCCAGCAGTCAGGACAGGAATGAAAAACTGTTTTTT.